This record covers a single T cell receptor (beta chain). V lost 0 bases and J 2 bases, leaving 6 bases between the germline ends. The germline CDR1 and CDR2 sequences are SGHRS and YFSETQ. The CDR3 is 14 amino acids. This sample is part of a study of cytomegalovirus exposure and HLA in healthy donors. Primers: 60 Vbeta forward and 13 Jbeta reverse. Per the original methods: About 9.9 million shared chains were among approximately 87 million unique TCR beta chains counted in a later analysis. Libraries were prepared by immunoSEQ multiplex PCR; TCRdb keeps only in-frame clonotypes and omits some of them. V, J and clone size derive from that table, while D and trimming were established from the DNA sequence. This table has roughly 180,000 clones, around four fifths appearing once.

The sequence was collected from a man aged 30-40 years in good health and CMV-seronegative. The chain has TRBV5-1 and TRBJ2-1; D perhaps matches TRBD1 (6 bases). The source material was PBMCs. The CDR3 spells CASSLGQAYNEQFF. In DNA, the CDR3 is TGCGCCAGCAGCTTGGGACAGGCCTACAATGAGCAGTTCTTC.